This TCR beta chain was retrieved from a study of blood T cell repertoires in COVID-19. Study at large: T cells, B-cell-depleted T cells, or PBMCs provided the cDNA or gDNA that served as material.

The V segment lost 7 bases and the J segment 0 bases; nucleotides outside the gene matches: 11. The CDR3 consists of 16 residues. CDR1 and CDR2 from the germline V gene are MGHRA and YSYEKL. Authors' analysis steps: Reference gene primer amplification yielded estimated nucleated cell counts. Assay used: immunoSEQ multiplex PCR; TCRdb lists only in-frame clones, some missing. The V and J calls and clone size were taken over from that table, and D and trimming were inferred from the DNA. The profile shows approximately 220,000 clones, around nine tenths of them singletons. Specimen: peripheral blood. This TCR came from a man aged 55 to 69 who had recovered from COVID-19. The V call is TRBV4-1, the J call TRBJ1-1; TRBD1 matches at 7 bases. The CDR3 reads CASTLFQGVVNTEAFF. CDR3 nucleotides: TGCGCCAGCACCCTCTTCCAGGGGGTGGTGAACACTGAAGCTTTCTTT.